Listed below are T cell receptor beta chains from one sample, sequenced in a study of early T cells in non-severe SARS-CoV-2 infection. TCRdb itself ran the 5' RACE reads through MiXCR, one entry per CDR3 protein. The table shows approximately 73,000 distinct CDR3 sequences, with 13% occurring only once. Sequenced sample: whole blood. These receptor sequences come from an adult who was a healthcare worker with PCR-confirmed SARS-CoV-2 infection or an uninfected control (not recorded which). Each CDR3 is given with its conserved first and last residue. The D gene is left open where the match is weak. Not every row has a clone size; where given, it reads once, few, many or a size class.

clone_size	d_call	cdr3_length	v_call	j_call	cdr3_aa	cdr3_nt
-	TRBD2	15	TRBV29-1	TRBJ2-4	CSVAGGDGGKNIQYF	TGCAGCGTTGCGGGAGGGGATGGTGGCAAAAACATTCAGTACTTC
many	-	15	TRBV7-6	TRBJ2-7	CASSFSPGAPNEQYF	TGTGCCAGCAGCTTCTCTCCGGGGGCGCCTAACGAGCAGTACTTC
many	-	16	TRBV12-3/TRBV12-4	TRBJ2-5	CASSPRMGVEQETQYF	TGTGCCAGCAGTCCGAGGATGGGTGTAGAGCAAGAGACCCAGTACTTC
few	-	14	TRBV12-3/TRBV12-4	TRBJ1-2	CASSFMYGDYGYTF	TGTGCCAGCAGTTTTATGTACGGAGACTATGGCTACACCTTC
few	TRBD2	14	TRBV2	TRBJ2-1	CASREREGLDEQFF	TGTGCCAGCAGGGAGCGGGAGGGCCTAGATGAGCAGTTCTTC
-	-	14	TRBV6-2/TRBV6-3	TRBJ1-3	CASRDQSSGNTIYF	TGTGCCAGCAGGGATCAGAGCTCTGGAAACACCATATATTTT
-	TRBD1	16	TRBV27	TRBJ2-7	CASSFNGQGSSYEQYF	TGTGCCAGCAGTTTCAACGGACAGGGGAGCTCCTACGAGCAGTACTTC
many	TRBD2	23	TRBV11-2	TRBJ2-2	CASSRYPKTRTSGGAHNTGELFF	TGTGCCAGCAGCCGTTACCCCAAGACCCGGACTAGCGGGGGGGCCCATAACACCGGGGAGCTGTTTTTT
-	-	12	TRBV28	TRBJ1-6	CATTGLNSPLHF	TGTGCCACAACAGGCTTAAATTCACCCCTCCACTTT
-	-	13	TRBV7-2	TRBJ2-7	CASSLAPTYEQYF	TGTGCCAGCAGCTTAGCACCTACTTACGAGCAGTACTTC
few	-	13	TRBV30	TRBJ1-5	CAWSVRGNQPQHF	TGTGCCTGGAGTGTTCGTGGGAATCAGCCCCAGCATTTT
many	TRBD1	15	TRBV2	TRBJ2-7	CASSEMGTVNYEQYF	TGTGCCAGCAGTGAAATGGGGACAGTGAATTACGAGCAGTACTTC
many	-	14	TRBV12-5	TRBJ2-3	CASGLVGGTDTQYF	TGTGCTAGTGGTTTGGTAGGAGGCACAGATACGCAGTATTTT
-	-	14	TRBV6-2/TRBV6-3	TRBJ1-6	CASSYPDSSSPLHF	TGTGCCAGCAGTTACCCGGACTCTAGTTCACCCCTCCACTTT
few	-	15	TRBV12-3/TRBV12-4	TRBJ2-1	CASSLGDRRYNEQFF	TGTGCCAGCAGTTTAGGGGACCGGCGGTACAATGAGCAGTTCTTC
few	TRBD2	15	TRBV28	TRBJ2-1	CASSLGGRTHNEQFF	TGTGCCAGCAGCCTGGGGGGGAGGACCCACAATGAGCAGTTCTTC